The 15 T cell receptor beta chains below come from one sample, sequenced in a study of T cell responses to AZD1222 COVID-19 vaccine. Sequenced by immunoSEQ multiplex PCR; TCRdb stores in-frame clones only, minus some. The table has approximately 99,000 clones, just over 85% seen once. The starting material was peripheral blood, obtained on day 0 of AZD1222 vaccination. These receptors were obtained from an adult in good health.

V gene TRBV6-6 combines with J gene TRBJ1-2, with 7 nucleotides matching TRBD1. The V segment lost 7 bases and the J segment 6 bases; nucleotides outside the gene matches: 5. Germline V gene data show CDR1 as MNHNY and CDR2 as SVGAGI (reference sequence). CDR3 length: 12 residues. The CDR3 spells CASTLQGNGYTF. CDR3 bases: TGTGCCAGCACCCTACAGGGGAATGGCTACACCTTC.

This chain links TRBV28 with TRBJ2-3; D possibly uses TRBD1 or TRBD2 (6 bases each). V shed 7 bases and J shed 1 base, with 15 bases lying between them. The germline V gene has CDR1 MDHEN and CDR2 SYDVKM. CDR3 length equals 15 residues. This CDR3 reads CASTKGGGGTDTQYF. The CDR3 coding sequence is TGTGCCAGCACAAAGGGGGGCGGAGGCACAGATACGCAGTATTTT.

The V and J genes are TRBV6-5 and TRBJ2-2; the D gene is possibly TRBD1 (6 bases). From germline, CDR1 is MNHEY and CDR2 SVGAGI. V lost 2 bases to trimming and J lost 0 bases, with 10 bases between them. CDR3 size: 16 residues. CDR3 DNA sequence: TGTGCCAGCAGTTACACAGGGCCCCCGAACACCGGGGAGCTGTTTTTT. Its protein product is CASSYTGPPNTGELFF.

The chain joins TRBV23-1 to TRBJ1-6, with 7 bases fitting TRBD1. TRBV23-1 has ORF status, its function being uncertain. V lost 8 bases, J lost 5 bases, and 18 bases stayed unmatched. The CDR3 consists of 18 residues. CDR3 DNA sequence: TGCGCCAGCTACCCGCTTGGCGACAGGGCCGCCGATAATTCACCCCTCCACTTT. Translating gives CASYPLGDRAADNSPLHF.

V is TRBV11-2 and J is TRBJ1-1, with a possible D match to TRBD1 (5 bases). The V gene lost 2 bases and the J gene lost 1 base, with 17 bases spanning the gap. Per germline, CDR1 SGHAT and CDR2 FQNNGV. The CDR3 length is 17 residues. CDR3 in DNA: TGTGCCAGCAGCTTATTCGGCCGGCAGGGTGGGAACACTGAAGCTTTCTTT. Its translation is CASSLFGRQGGNTEAFF.

In nucleotides, the CDR3 is TGTGCCAGCAGCCTCGCTATAAAGGAGGAGGTCGTTTTCTCCTATAATTCACCCCTCCACTTT. This codes for CASSLAIKEEVVFSYNSPLHF. The genes are TRBV4-2 and TRBJ1-6, with D unresolved. This CDR3 comprises 21 residues. CDR1 and CDR2 (germline): LGHNA, YNFKEQ. Trimming removed 4 bases from V and 0 bases from J, with 25 bases in between.

This sequence joins TRBV2 and TRBJ1-6; D not certain. Germline V CDR1 and CDR2: SNHLY, FYNNEI. V lost 7 bases and J 0 bases, leaving 7 bases between the germline ends. The CDR3 extends over 14 amino acids. CDR3 region: CASNGPSYNSPLHF. The CDR3, as DNA: TGTGCCAGCAATGGCCCCTCCTATAATTCACCCCTCCACTTT.

The sample holds a few counts of this clone. The chain couples TRBV7-9 to TRBJ2-1; 8 bases match TRBD2. V was pared by 0 bases and J by 4 bases, with 5 bases of the junction left unmatched. Looked up from germline, CDR1 is SEHNR and CDR2 is FQNEAQ (reference sequence). The CDR3 has 16 residues. The CDR3 sequence: CASSLATGGKYNEQFF. CDR3 nucleotides: TGTGCCAGCAGCTTAGCAACGGGGGGGAAATACAATGAGCAGTTCTTC.

This sequence joins TRBV27 and TRBJ2-7; D tentatively reads TRBD1 or TRBD2 (5 bases each). There are 12 residues in the CDR3. The ends were cut back, 10 bases at V and 2 bases at J, with 12 bases in the middle. The V gene's germline CDR1 is MNHEY and CDR2 SMNVEV (reference sequence). Written as DNA, the CDR3 is TGTGCCACCGGGACGTCGCCCTACGAGCAGTACTTC. It specifies CATGTSPYEQYF.

The chain has TRBV5-1 and TRBJ1-2; 8 nucleotides line up with TRBD1. This CDR3 has 14 residues. Germline V gene sequence: CDR1 SGHRS, CDR2 YFSETQ. V lost 0 bases to trimming and J lost 8 bases; unmatched junction nucleotides: 6. The CDR3 bases are TGCGCCAGCAGCTTGGATGCGACAGGGGTCGGCTACACCTTC. This encodes CASSLDATGVGYTF.

The V and J genes are TRBV6-1 and TRBJ1-4; D gene unclear. With 2 bases removed from V and 4 bases from J, the gap between germline ends came to 11 bases. This CDR3 has 15 amino acids. Germline-derived CDR1 and CDR2 are MNHNS and SASEGT. The CDR3 is CASSEFKSLNEKLFF. DNA for the CDR3: TGTGCCAGCAGTGAATTCAAAAGTCTTAATGAAAAACTGTTTTTT.

This chain links TRBV5-1 with TRBJ1-2, with TRBD1 as a possible D gene (5 bases). CDR1 SGHRS and CDR2 YFSETQ come from the germline V gene. The CDR3 runs 12 residues. The germline V and J ends were trimmed by 3 bases and 6 bases, with 9 bases remaining between them. CDR3 DNA: TGCGCCAGCAGCTCGACAGTCGATGGCTACACCTTC. It encodes CASSSTVDGYTF.

This clone was seen more than once but under ten times. The gene calls are TRBV7-9 and TRBJ1-1; D not resolved. This CDR3 has 12 residues. Trimming took 2 bases from V and 5 from J, leaving 6 bases between them. The germline V gene encodes CDR1 SEHNR and CDR2 FQNEAQ (reference sequence). CDR3 region: CASSLTGTEAFF. Here the CDR3 DNA reads TGTGCCAGCAGCTTAACTGGGACTGAAGCTTTCTTT. Together with reference TRBV7-9 and TRBJ1-1, the CDR3 gives the full variable domain: DTGVSQNPRHKITKRGQNVTFRCDPISEHNRLYWYRQTLGQGPEFLTYFQNEAQLEKSRLLSDRFSAERPKGSFSTLEIQRTEQGDSAMYLCASSLTGTEAFFGQGTRLTVV.

This chain uses TRBV11-2 with TRBJ2-2, with D tentatively TRBD1 (7 bases). The germline V and J ends were trimmed by 6 bases and 0 bases, with 14 bases remaining between them. The germline V gene has CDR1 SGHAT and CDR2 FQNNGV. CDR3 length: 16 residues. For the CDR3, the DNA is TGTGCCAGCAGGGCCGGGGGACAGTCGAACACCGGGGAGCTGTTTTTT. Translating it yields CASRAGGQSNTGELFF.

This clone was recorded only once. This chain connects TRBV5-4 to TRBJ1-1, with TRBD1 matching 7 bases. CDR3 size: 13 residues. Germline-derived CDR1 and CDR2 are SGHNT and YYREEE (reference sequence). V lost 7 bases and J lost 3; bases outside the gene matches: 6. CDR3 loop: CASGRQGYTEAFF. For the CDR3, the DNA is TGTGCCAGCGGCAGACAGGGCTACACTGAAGCTTTCTTT.